This entry describes one TCR beta chain. Each CDR3 protein gets one entry after TCRdb re-called the RT-PCR reads with MiXCR. This sample has some 880,000 distinct CDR3 sequences, with roughly 18% found just once. The sample comes from a study of patients and donors after allogeneic stem cell transplantation. This CDR3 is built from 16 residues. Trimming left V 0 bases short and J 1 base short, with 9 bases between. The germline V gene has CDR1 LGHDT and CDR2 YNNKEL (reference sequence). This sequence originates from a human donor who was either an allogeneic HSCT recipient or a stem cell or donor lymphocyte infusion donor (not recorded which). It is not recorded whose cells these are; they may come from a transplant donor. Sequencing was performed on blood, either unsorted or a sorted T cell fraction (not recorded which). The rearrangement links TRBV3-1 to TRBJ2-2, with D perhaps being TRBD1 or TRBD2 (5 bases each). The CDR3 protein is CASSQDRGENTGELFF. CDR3 in DNA: TGTGCCAGCAGCCAAGACCGAGGGGAGAACACCGGGGAGCTGTTTTTT. Supplemented by reference TRBV3-1 and TRBJ2-2, the full variable domain reads DTAVSQTPKYLVTQMGNDKSIKCEQNLGHDTMYWYKQDSKKFLKIMFSYNNKELIINETVPNRFSPKSPDKAHLNLHINSLELGDSAVYFCASSQDRGENTGELFFGEGSRLTVL.